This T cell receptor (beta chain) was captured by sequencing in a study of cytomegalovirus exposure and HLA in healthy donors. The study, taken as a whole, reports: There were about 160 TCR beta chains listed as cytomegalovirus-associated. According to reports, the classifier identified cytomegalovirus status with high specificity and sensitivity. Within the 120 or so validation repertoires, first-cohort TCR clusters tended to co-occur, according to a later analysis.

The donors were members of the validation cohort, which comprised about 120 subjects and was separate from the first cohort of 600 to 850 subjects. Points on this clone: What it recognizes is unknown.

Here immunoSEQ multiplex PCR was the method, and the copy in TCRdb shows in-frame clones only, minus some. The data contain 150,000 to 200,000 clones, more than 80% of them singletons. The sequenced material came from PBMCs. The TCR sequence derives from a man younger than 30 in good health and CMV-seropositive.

In DNA, the CDR3 is TGCGCCAGCAGCCAAGAGGGAGACTGGGAGACCCAGTACTTC. It codes for CASSQEGDWETQYF. V is TRBV4-3 and J is TRBJ2-5; tentative D call: TRBD2 (5 bases). There are 14 residues in the CDR3. The V and J ends lost 0 bases and 5 bases respectively, with 10 bases between them. CDR1 LGHNA and CDR2 YSLEER come from the germline V gene.